This T cell receptor beta chain was identified during a study of shared clonotypes between healthy human individuals. In the study overall: Donors had three CD4 naive, three CD4 memory, two CD8 naive and one CD8 memory plate apiece.

Generated by immunoSEQ multiplex PCR, the TCRdb table keeps only in-frame clones and is missing some. The sample consists of under 1,100,000 clones, approximately 78% of them appearing once. Germline V lookup: CDR1 KGHSH, CDR2 LQKENI. V was trimmed by 4 bases and J by 4 bases, leaving 10 bases between them. The CDR3 is 14 residues long. The origin of this receptor is a man in his late teens or twenties in good health. Some clones in this sample may be carry-over from other donors' samples. Source material: memory CD4+ T cells from PBMCs. Stated subset: CD45RA-negative fraction. The chain is built from TRBV18 and TRBJ1-4, with D possibly being TRBD1 (6 bases). This chain's CDR3 is CASSQTGINEKLFF. The CDR3 DNA follows: TGTGCCAGCTCACAGACAGGAATTAATGAAAAACTGTTTTTT.